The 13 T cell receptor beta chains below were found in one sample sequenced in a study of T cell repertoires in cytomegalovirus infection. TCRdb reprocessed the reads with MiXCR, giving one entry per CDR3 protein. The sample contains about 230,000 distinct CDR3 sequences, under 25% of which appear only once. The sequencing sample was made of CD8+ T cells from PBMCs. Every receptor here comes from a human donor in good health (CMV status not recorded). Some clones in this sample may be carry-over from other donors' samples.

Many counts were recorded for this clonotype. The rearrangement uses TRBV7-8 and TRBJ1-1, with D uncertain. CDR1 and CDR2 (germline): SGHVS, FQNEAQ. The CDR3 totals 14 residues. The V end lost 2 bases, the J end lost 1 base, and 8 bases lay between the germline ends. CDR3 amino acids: CASSLRLSNTEAFF. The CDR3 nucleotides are TGTGCCAGCAGCTTAAGACTTTCGAACACTGAAGCTTTCTTT.

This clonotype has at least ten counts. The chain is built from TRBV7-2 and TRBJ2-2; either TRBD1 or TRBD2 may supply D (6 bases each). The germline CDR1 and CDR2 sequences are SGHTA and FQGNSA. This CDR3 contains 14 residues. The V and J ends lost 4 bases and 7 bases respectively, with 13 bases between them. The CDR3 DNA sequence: TGTGCCAGCAGCTACGGGGGCGGGAACGGGGAGCTGTTTTTT. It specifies CASSYGGGNGELFF.

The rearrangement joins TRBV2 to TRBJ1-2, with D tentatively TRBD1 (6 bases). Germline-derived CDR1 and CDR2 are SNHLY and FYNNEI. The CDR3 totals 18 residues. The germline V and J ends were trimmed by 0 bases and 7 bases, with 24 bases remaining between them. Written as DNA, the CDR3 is TGTGCCAGCAGTGAAGCCTCCTGGGGGGGACAATTCGGGAGTGGCTACACCTTC. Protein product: CASSEASWGGQFGSGYTF.

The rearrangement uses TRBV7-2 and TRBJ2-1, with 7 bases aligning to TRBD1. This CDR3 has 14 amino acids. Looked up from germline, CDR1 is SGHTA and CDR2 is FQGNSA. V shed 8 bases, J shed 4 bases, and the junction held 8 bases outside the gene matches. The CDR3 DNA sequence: TGTGCCAGCGCTAACAGGGGCGGATACAATGAGCAGTTCTTC. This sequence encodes CASANRGGYNEQFF.

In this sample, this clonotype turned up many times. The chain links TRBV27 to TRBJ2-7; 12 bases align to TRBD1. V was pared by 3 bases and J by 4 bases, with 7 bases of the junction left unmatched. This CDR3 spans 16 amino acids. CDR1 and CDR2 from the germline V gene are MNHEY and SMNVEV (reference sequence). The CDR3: CASSFAGTGGGYEQYF. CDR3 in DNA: TGTGCCAGCAGTTTTGCCGGGACAGGGGGCGGGTACGAGCAGTACTTC.

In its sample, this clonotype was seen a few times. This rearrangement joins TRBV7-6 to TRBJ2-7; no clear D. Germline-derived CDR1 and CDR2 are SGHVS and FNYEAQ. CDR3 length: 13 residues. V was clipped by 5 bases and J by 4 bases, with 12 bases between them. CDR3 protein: CASSLRAPYEQYF. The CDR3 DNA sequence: TGTGCCAGCAGCCTAAGGGCACCTTACGAGCAGTACTTC.

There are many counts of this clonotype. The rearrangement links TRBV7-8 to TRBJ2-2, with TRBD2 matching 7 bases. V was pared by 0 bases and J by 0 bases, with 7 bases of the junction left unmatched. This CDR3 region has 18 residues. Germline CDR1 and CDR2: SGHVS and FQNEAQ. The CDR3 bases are TGTGCCAGCAGCTTAGCTCTCGCGGGGGACTCGAACACCGGGGAGCTGTTTTTT. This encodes CASSLALAGDSNTGELFF.

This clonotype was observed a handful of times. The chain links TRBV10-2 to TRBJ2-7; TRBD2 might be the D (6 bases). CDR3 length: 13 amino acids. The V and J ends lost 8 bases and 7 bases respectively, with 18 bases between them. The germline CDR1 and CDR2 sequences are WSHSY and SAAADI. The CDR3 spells CASRPGLAGEQYF. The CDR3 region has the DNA TGCGCCAGCCGGCCAGGCCTTGCGGGGGAGCAGTACTTC.

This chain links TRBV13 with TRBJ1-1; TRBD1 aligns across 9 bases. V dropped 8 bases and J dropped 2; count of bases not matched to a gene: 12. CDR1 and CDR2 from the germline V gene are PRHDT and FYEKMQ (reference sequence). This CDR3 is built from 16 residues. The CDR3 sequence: CASGALPGQGNTEAFF. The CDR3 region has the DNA TGTGCCAGCGGGGCTCTCCCGGGACAGGGTAACACTGAAGCTTTCTTT.

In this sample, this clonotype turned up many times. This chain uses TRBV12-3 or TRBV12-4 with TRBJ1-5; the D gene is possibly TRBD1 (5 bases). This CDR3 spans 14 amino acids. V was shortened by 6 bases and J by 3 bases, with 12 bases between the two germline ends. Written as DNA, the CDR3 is TGTGCCAGCAGCCACACGACAGACAATCAGCCCCAGCATTTT. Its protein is CASSHTTDNQPQHF.

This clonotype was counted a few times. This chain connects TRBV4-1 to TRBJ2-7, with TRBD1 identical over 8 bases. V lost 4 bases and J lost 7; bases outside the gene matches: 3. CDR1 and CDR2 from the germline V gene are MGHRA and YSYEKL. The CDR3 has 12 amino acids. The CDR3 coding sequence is TGCGCCAGCAGCCCGTACAGGGGGGAGCAGTACTTC. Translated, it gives CASSPYRGEQYF.

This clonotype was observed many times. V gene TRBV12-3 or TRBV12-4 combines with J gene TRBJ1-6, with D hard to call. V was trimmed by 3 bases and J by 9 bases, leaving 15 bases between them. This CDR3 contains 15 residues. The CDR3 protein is CASSFRPSPVSPLHF. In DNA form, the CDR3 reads TGTGCCAGCAGTTTCCGACCGAGTCCAGTTTCACCCCTCCACTTT.

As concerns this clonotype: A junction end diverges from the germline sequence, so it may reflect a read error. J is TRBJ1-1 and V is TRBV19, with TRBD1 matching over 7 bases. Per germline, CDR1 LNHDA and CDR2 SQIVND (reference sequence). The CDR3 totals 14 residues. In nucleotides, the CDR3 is TGTGCCAGTAGTACTCAGGGGGTTCTCACTGAAGCTTACTTT. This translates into CASSTQGVLTEAYF.